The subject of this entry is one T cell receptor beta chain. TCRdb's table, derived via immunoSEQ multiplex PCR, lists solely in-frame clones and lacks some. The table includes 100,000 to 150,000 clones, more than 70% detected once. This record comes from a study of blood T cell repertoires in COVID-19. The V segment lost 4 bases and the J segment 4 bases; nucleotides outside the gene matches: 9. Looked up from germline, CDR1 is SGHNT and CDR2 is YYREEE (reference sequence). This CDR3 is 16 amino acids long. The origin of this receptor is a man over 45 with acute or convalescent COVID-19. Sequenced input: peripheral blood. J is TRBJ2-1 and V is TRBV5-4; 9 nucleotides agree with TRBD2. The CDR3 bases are TGTGCCAGCAGCGGGGTAGCGGGAGTCTTATACAATGAGCAGTTCTTC. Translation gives CASSGVAGVLYNEQFF.